This TCR beta chain derives from a study of blood T cell repertoires in COVID-19. In the study overall: Nucleic acid was either cDNA or gDNA, and it came from T cells, B-cell-depleted T cells, or PBMCs.

The germline V and J ends were trimmed by 6 bases and 10 bases, with 12 bases remaining between them. The CDR3 has 11 residues. Germline V gene sequence: CDR1 LGHDT, CDR2 YNNKEL (reference sequence). Original processing notes: Amplification of reference gene primers was used by the study to estimate nucleated cell counts. Here immunoSEQ multiplex PCR was the method, and the copy in TCRdb shows in-frame clones only, minus some. V and J calls and clone size are copied from that table; D and trimming were computed from the DNA. The sample shows 60,000 to 80,000 clones, around 90% of them seen only once.

The chain employs TRBV3-1 (or the pseudogene TRBV3-2) and TRBJ1-1; TRBD1 might be the D (5 bases). The clonotype was recovered from a human donor in a cohort sampled during active COVID-19. Source material: peripheral blood. CDR3 bases: TGTGCCAGCAGTCTCTGGGGCGTAGCTTTCTTT. Its protein is CASSLWGVAFF.